The following is a T cell receptor (beta chain) sequence with its context. Its specificity is unknown. These data belong to a study of T cells after yellow fever vaccination. V was shortened by 7 bases and J by 5 bases, with 11 bases between the two germline ends. This CDR3 has 12 amino acids. One entry per CDR3 protein, called by TCRdb with MiXCR from the 5' RACE reads. In the table there are about 340,000 distinct CDR3 sequences, around 12% of which are singletons. Notes on the study in general: The study re-detected most primary-vaccination clones after the booster (roughly 95% CD4, 80% to 90% CD8). The appearance of a small share of clonotypes in both CD4 and CD8 compartments was observed.

This chain links TRBV12-3 or TRBV12-4 with TRBJ1-2; D is uncertain. The input for sequencing was CD4+ T cells sorted from PBMCs, taken 15 days after the yellow fever booster vaccination. This sequence was found in a young man who received the YFV17D yellow fever vaccine. CDR3 bases: TGTGCCAGCACCCCGGGATGGTATGGCTACACCTTC. This gives the protein CASTPGWYGYTF.